This T cell receptor (beta chain) was obtained from a study of OX40 agonist ivuxolimab in advanced cancers. The overall study: Having had anti-PD-1, anti-PD-L1 or anti-CTLA-4 therapy before was allowed, and over 35% had some.

General observations from the study: Among the least clonally expanded were partial responders at 0.1-3.0 mg/kg. At 0.1 to 3.0 mg/kg, clonal expansion of CD4+ and CD8+ blood T cells had occurred by week 6.

Some clones are missing from TCRdb's copy, which holds only in-frame ones; the method was immunoSEQ multiplex PCR. The sample contains approximately 92,000 clones, about 96% of which appear only once. V dropped 7 bases and J dropped 5; count of bases not matched to a gene: 11. This CDR3 has 15 amino acids. The V gene's germline CDR1 is MNHEY and CDR2 SVGAGI. Of note for this clone: Its target is unknown.

The chain recombines TRBV6-5 with TRBJ2-5, with TRBD2 matching over 9 bases. The clonotype comes from an adult with an advanced solid tumor such as melanoma, head and neck, liver or kidney cancer. The input for sequencing was CD4+ or CD8+ T cells sorted from blood, taken in a trial of the OX40 agonist ivuxolimab. In DNA form, the CDR3 reads TGTGCCAGCACCCCCCCCAGCGGGGGGTGGGAGACCCAGTACTTC. Amino acids: CASTPPSGGWETQYF.